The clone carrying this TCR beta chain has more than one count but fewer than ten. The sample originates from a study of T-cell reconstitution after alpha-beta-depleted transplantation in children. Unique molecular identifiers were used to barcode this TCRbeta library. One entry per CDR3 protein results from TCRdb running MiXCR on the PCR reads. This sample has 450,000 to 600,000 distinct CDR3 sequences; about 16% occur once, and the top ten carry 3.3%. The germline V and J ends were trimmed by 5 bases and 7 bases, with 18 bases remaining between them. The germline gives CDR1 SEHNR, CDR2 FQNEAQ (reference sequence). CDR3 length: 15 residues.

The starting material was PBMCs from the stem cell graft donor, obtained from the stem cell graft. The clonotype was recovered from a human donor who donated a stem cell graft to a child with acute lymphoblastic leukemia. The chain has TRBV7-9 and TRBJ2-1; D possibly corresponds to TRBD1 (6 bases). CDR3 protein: CASSPMGAKRNEQFF. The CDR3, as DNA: TGTGCCAGCAGCCCTATGGGGGCCAAACGGAATGAGCAGTTCTTC. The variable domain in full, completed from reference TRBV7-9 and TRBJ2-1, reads DTGVSQNPRHKITKRGQNVTFRCDPISEHNRLYWYRQTLGQGPEFLTYFQNEAQLEKSRLLSDRFSAERPKGSFSTLEIQRTEQGDSAMYLCASSPMGAKRNEQFFGPGTRLTVL.